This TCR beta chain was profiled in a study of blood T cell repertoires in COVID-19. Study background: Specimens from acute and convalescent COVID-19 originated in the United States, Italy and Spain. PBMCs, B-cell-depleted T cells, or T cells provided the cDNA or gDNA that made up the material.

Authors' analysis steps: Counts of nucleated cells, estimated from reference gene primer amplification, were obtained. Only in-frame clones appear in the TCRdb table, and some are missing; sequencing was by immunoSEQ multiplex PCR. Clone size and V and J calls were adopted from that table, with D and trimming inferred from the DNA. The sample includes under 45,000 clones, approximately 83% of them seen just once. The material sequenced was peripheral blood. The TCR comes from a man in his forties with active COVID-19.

CDR3: CASSHYNRGPWSYEQYF. CDR3 nucleotide sequence: TGTGCCAGCTCACACTACAACAGGGGCCCCTGGTCCTACGAGCAGTACTTC. J is TRBJ2-7 and V is TRBV18; 7 nucleotides line up with TRBD1. The CDR3 runs 17 residues. V shed 4 bases, J shed 1 base, and the junction held 13 bases outside the gene matches. CDR1 is KGHSH and CDR2 is LQKENI in the germline V gene.